A single sample gave rise to the 24 T cell receptor beta chains below, sequenced in a study of shared clonotypes between healthy human individuals. Some clones are missing from TCRdb's copy, which holds only in-frame ones; the method was immunoSEQ multiplex PCR. This table has nearly 1,000,000 clones, about three quarters appearing once. Sequenced: memory CD4+ T cells sorted from blood. Subset described: CD45RA-negative fraction. These receptors were taken from a man younger than 35 in good health.

This clone was seen just once. This chain uses TRBV6-6 with TRBJ2-3; 7 bases are a match to TRBD1. The CDR3 spans 14 residues. The ends lost 6 bases at V and 2 bases at J; junction bases unmatched: 5. In germline, CDR1 is MNHNY, CDR2 SVGAGI (reference sequence). The CDR3 DNA reads as TGTGCCAGCAGCCAGGGGGTCCCCACAGATACGCAGTATTTT. Its translation: CASSQGVPTDTQYF.

This clone was recorded once. V and J are TRBV20-1 and TRBJ2-3, with no clear D. Germline V gene sequence: CDR1 DFQATT, CDR2 SNEGSKA (reference sequence). The CDR3 loop spans 11 amino acids. V gave up 7 bases and J gave up 0 bases, with 5 bases separating them. CDR3 amino acids: CSVSSTDTQYF. The CDR3 nucleotides are TGCAGTGTCAGTAGCACAGATACGCAGTATTTT.

V usage is TRBV10-3 and J usage is TRBJ2-2; 7 nucleotides match TRBD2. CDR3 length equals 14 residues. With 8 bases clipped from V and 1 base from J, the junction kept 4 bases outside the gene matches. CDR1 and CDR2 from the germline V gene are ENHRY and SYGVKD. Written as DNA, the CDR3 is TGTGCCATCCTAGCGGAGAGGAACACCGGGGAGCTGTTTTTT. Amino acids: CAILAERNTGELFF.

Regarding this clone: Other DNA sequences in the same sample also yield this CDR3. J is TRBJ1-2 and V is TRBV28, with D tentatively TRBD1 (6 bases). The germline CDR1 and CDR2 sequences are MDHEN and SYDVKM. The CDR3 sequence is 13 residues long. V shed 5 bases and J shed 8 bases, with 15 bases lying between them. The DNA for the CDR3 is TGTGCCAGCAGTCTACAGGGTGCTAGAGGCTACACCTTC. Residues: CASSLQGARGYTF.

The chain employs TRBV11-2 and TRBJ2-5; 14 positions match TRBD2. The ends lost 3 bases at V and 5 bases at J; junction bases unmatched: 8. Germline CDR1 SGHAT, CDR2 FQNNGV. This CDR3 region has 17 residues. In nucleotides, the CDR3 is TGTGCCAGCAGCTTGGGGACTAGCGGGAGTCTTGGGGAGACCCAGTACTTC. Translated, it gives CASSLGTSGSLGETQYF.

The chain carries TRBV7-9 and TRBJ1-1; a weak D match, TRBD1 (5 bases). Germline CDR1 is SEHNR and CDR2 is FQNEAQ (reference sequence). The CDR3 length is 16 residues. The germline V and J ends were trimmed by 1 base and 10 bases, with 22 bases remaining between them. Here the CDR3 reads CASSLGPLGQDPGAFF. The CDR3 DNA is TGTGCCAGCAGCTTAGGGCCGTTGGGGCAGGACCCGGGAGCTTTCTTT.

The rearrangement joins TRBV4-1 to TRBJ1-4; 7 bases map to TRBD1. J was trimmed by 10 bases and V by 0 bases; bases with no gene match: 8. In germline, CDR1 is MGHRA, CDR2 YSYEKL. This CDR3 contains 15 residues. DNA of the CDR3: TGCGCCAGCAGCCAAGATAGGGGGCTCGGGCGAAAACTGTTTTTT. This gives the protein CASSQDRGLGRKLFF.

The chain employs TRBV18 and TRBJ1-4; the match to TRBD1 covers 7 bases. Germline values: CDR1 KGHSH, CDR2 LQKENI. V lost 3 bases and J lost 4; bases outside the gene matches: 2. This CDR3 comprises 14 residues. CDR3 sequence: CASSPTGLNEKLFF. In DNA, the CDR3 is TGTGCCAGCTCACCGACAGGGCTTAATGAAAAACTGTTTTTT.

As to this clone: The identical CDR3 is also encoded by other nucleotide sequences in the sample. J is TRBJ1-5 and V is TRBV5-1; 9 nucleotides match TRBD1. Trimming removed 3 bases from V and 3 bases from J; junction bases left unmatched: 1. The CDR3 is made up of 14 amino acids. Germline V gene sequence: CDR1 SGHRS, CDR2 YFSETQ. The CDR3 region has the DNA TGCGCCAGCAGCTGGACAGGGGACAATCAGCCCCAGCATTTT. It specifies CASSWTGDNQPQHF.

The chain has TRBV5-1 and TRBJ1-6; D is perhaps TRBD1 (6 bases). The CDR3 is made up of 14 amino acids. Trimming removed 3 bases from V and 6 bases from J, with 10 bases in between. Germline lookup yields CDR1 SGHRS and CDR2 YFSETQ. The DNA of the CDR3 is TGCGCCAGCAGCTCGACAGGAGGTAATTCACCCCTCCACTTT. Protein: CASSSTGGNSPLHF.

This chain joins TRBV12-1 and TRBJ1-2. TRBV12-1 is given as a pseudogene. The CDR3 is 15 amino acids. The CDR3 is CASSFPPQSGYGYTF. For the CDR3, the DNA is TGTGCCAGCAGCTTCCCGCCGCAGTCGGGGTATGGCTACACCTTC.

V is TRBV2 and J is TRBJ1-4, with D unclear. Germline V lookup: CDR1 SNHLY, CDR2 FYNNEI. CDR3 length: 14 amino acids. Trimming removed 3 bases from V and 7 bases from J, with 12 bases in between. The CDR3 protein is CASSDWGGGEKLFF. The CDR3 bases are TGTGCCAGCAGTGATTGGGGAGGAGGTGAAAAACTGTTTTTT. Using reference TRBV2 and TRBJ1-4 for the parts outside the CDR3, the full variable domain is EPEVTQTPSHQVTQMGQEVILRCVPISNHLYFYWYRQILGQKVEFLVSFYNNEISEKSEIFDDQFSVERPDGSNFTLKIRSTKLEDSAMYFCASSDWGGGEKLFFGSGTQLSVL.

To note about this clone: Other DNA variants within this sample encode the same CDR3. The J gene is TRBJ1-2, the V gene TRBV18, with a possible D match to TRBD1 (5 bases). Germline V gene data show CDR1 as KGHSH and CDR2 as LQKENI. The V gene lost 3 bases and the J gene lost 4 bases, with 12 bases spanning the gap. This CDR3 region has 14 residues. The CDR3 nucleotides are TGTGCCAGCTCACCTTCCAGGGATACCTATGGCTACACCTTC. This sequence encodes CASSPSRDTYGYTF.

The CDR3 DNA reads as TGTGCCAGCAGTGACCGCGGGATTAGCAATCAGCCCCAGCATTTT. Protein product: CASSDRGISNQPQHF. The chain combines TRBV6-1 with TRBJ1-5; D unclear. The CDR3 has 15 amino acids. The V gene's germline CDR1 is MNHNS and CDR2 SASEGT. Trimming cost V 3 bases and J 0 bases, with 9 bases left between them.

This CDR3 reads CASSEVTGAGTEAFF. The CDR3, as DNA: TGTGCCAGCAGCGAAGTGACAGGGGCGGGTACTGAAGCTTTCTTT. The chain carries TRBV27 and TRBJ1-1; 8 nucleotides match TRBD1. CDR3 length equals 15 residues. J lost 5 bases, V lost 6 bases, and 11 bases had no gene match. From germline, CDR1 is MNHEY and CDR2 SMNVEV (reference sequence).

The chain links TRBV28 to TRBJ1-1; D perhaps matches TRBD1 (6 bases). Germline V gives CDR1 MDHEN, CDR2 SYDVKM. The CDR3 is 15 residues long. Between the trimmed V and J ends, which lost 3 bases and 1 base, there was a span of 12 bases. The CDR3 DNA follows: TGTGCCAGCAGTTTCCCGAGGACAGCGAACACTGAAGCTTTCTTT. It yields the protein CASSFPRTANTEAFF.

The V and J genes are TRBV10-3 and TRBJ1-6, with a weak D call TRBD1 (5 bases). V was clipped by 5 bases and J by 8 bases, with 13 bases between them. Per the germline V gene, CDR1 is ENHRY and CDR2 is SYGVKD. This CDR3 has 14 residues. The CDR3, as DNA: TGTGCCATCAGTCCGGGGCAGAGAGATTCACCCCTCCACTTT. Protein: CAISPGQRDSPLHF.

The rearrangement uses TRBV10-2 and TRBJ2-1, with D tentatively TRBD1 or TRBD2 (5 bases each). The germline CDR1 and CDR2 sequences are WSHSY and SAAADI. The CDR3 totals 14 residues. Trimming removed 7 bases at V and 4 bases at J, with 14 bases between. For the CDR3, the DNA is TGCGCCAGCACCCGGGACGCAACTTACAATGAGCAGTTCTTC. Its translation is CASTRDATYNEQFF.

This chain joins TRBV19 and TRBJ2-1; TRBD1 aligns across 10 bases. Germline trimming cut 6 bases from V and 8 bases from J; bases unmatched to any gene: 10. Germline lookup yields CDR1 LNHDA and CDR2 SQIVND (reference sequence). The length of the CDR3 is 15 residues. CDR3 in amino acids: CASSRPGQGTDEQFF. The CDR3 coding sequence is TGTGCCAGTAGCCGTCCGGGACAGGGGACGGATGAGCAGTTCTTC.

There are a few counts of this clone. J is TRBJ2-7 and V is TRBV18; 11 nucleotides match TRBD1. CDR3 length: 16 amino acids. V trimming: 1 base; J trimming: 3 bases; junction bases outside the gene matches: 5. Germline V lookup: CDR1 KGHSH, CDR2 LQKENI. In DNA form, the CDR3 reads TGTGCCAGCTCACCACGCGGGACAGGGGGTTTCTACGAGCAGTACTTC. Translation: CASSPRGTGGFYEQYF.

This chain joins TRBV28 and TRBJ1-6; no firm D call. There are 14 residues in the CDR3. V was shortened by 2 bases and J by 9 bases, with 11 bases between the two germline ends. The germline gives CDR1 MDHEN, CDR2 SYDVKM. This CDR3 reads CASSLRHVSSPLHF. Written as DNA, the CDR3 is TGTGCCAGCAGTTTAAGGCATGTGAGTTCACCCCTCCACTTT.

This chain joins TRBV30 and TRBJ1-6; TRBD1 agrees at 8 bases. The germline V gene encodes CDR1 GTSNPN and CDR2 SVGIG (reference sequence). This CDR3 contains 15 residues. V was clipped by 4 bases and J by 8 bases; unmatched bases: 10. The CDR3 nucleotides read TGTGCCTGGACTCTCCTGGACAGGGTCGATTCACCCCTCCACTTT. The encoded protein is CAWTLLDRVDSPLHF.

The rearrangement links TRBV11-2 to TRBJ2-7; D remains unclear. The CDR3 length is 12 residues. Germline V lookup: CDR1 SGHAT, CDR2 FQNNGV. Trimming pared 5 bases from V and 2 bases from J, leaving 7 bases between. The CDR3 DNA reads TGTGCCAGCAGCCTCCCCGCCTACGAGCAGTACTTC. It yields the protein CASSLPAYEQYF.

The gene calls are TRBV7-8 and TRBJ1-5; TRBD1 aligns across 9 bases. This CDR3 has 16 amino acids. J was trimmed by 4 bases and V by 0 bases; bases with no gene match: 4. CDR1 SGHVS and CDR2 FQNEAQ come from the germline V gene. CDR3 residues: CASSLAETGGNQPQHF. As DNA, the CDR3 is TGTGCCAGCAGCTTAGCGGAGACAGGGGGGAATCAGCCCCAGCATTTT.